This T cell receptor beta chain was sequenced for a study of blood T cell repertoires in COVID-19. Study-wide context: Material from acute and convalescent COVID-19 was sourced from the United States, Italy and Spain. The analysed material was cDNA or gDNA that came from T cells, B-cell-depleted T cells, or PBMCs.

The CDR3 length is 15 residues. Germline loops: CDR1 DFQATT, CDR2 SNEGSKA (reference sequence). The junction had 7 bases not matched to a gene; V was cut back by 3 bases and J by 1 base. Original handling: Estimation of nucleated cell counts was performed using reference gene primer amplification. The protocol was immunoSEQ multiplex PCR, while the TCRdb copy is restricted to in-frame clones and leaves out a portion. The V and J calls and the clone size are those of that table, but D and trimming were determined from the DNA. The repertoire holds about 170,000 clones, with 90% as singletons. This chain links TRBV20-1 with TRBJ1-1; 8 positions agree with TRBD1. Sample: peripheral blood. The sequence derives from a middle-aged man with acute or convalescent COVID-19. CDR3 sequence reads: CSASLQGGRNTEAFF. The CDR3 DNA reads TGCAGTGCTAGTCTACAGGGGGGTCGGAACACTGAAGCTTTCTTT.